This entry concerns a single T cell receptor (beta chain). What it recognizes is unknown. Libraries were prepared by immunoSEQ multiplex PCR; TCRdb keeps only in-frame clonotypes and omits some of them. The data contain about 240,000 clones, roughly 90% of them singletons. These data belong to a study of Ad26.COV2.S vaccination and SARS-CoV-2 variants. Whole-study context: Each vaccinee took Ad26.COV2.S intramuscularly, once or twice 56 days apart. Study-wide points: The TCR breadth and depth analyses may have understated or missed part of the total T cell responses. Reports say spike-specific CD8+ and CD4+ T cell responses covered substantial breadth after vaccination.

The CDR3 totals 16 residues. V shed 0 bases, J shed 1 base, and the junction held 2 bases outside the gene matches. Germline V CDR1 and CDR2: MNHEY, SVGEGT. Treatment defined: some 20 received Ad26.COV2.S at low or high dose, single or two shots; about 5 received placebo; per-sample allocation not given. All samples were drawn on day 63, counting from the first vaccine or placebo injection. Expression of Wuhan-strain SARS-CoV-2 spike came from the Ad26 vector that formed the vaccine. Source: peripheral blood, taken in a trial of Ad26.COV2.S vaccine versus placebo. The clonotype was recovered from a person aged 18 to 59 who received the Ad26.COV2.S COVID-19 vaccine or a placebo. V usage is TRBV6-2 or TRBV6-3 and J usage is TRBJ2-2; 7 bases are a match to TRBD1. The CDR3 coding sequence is TGTGCCAGCAGTTACTCCTGGACAGGGAACACCGGGGAGCTGTTTTTT. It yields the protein CASSYSWTGNTGELFF.